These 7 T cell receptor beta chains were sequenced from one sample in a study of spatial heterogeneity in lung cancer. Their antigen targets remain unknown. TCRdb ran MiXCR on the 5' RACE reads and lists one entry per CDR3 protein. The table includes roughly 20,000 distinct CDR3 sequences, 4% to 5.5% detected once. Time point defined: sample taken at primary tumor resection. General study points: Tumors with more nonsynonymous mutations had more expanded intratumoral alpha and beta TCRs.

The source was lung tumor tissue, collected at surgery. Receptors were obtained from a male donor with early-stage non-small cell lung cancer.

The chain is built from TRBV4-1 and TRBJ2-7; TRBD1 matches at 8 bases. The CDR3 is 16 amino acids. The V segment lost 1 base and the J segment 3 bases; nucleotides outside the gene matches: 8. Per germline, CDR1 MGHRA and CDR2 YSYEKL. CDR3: CASSQAGGGVLYEQYF. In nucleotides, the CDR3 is TGCGCCAGCAGCCAAGCAGGGGGCGGTGTCCTCTACGAGCAGTACTTC.

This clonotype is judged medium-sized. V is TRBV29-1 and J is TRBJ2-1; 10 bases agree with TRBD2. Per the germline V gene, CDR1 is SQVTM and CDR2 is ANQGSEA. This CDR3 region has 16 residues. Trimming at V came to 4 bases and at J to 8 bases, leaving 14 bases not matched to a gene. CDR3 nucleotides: TGCAGCGTTGTATCGCTAGCGGGAGTATTAACGGATGAGCAGTTCTTC. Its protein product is CSVVSLAGVLTDEQFF.

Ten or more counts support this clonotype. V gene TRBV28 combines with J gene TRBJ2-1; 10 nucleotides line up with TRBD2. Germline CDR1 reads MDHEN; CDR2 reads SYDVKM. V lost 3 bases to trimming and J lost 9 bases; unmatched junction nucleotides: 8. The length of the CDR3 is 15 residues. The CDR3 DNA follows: TGTGCCAGCAGTTTCTGGCTAGCGGGAGCAAGTGAGCAGTTCTTC. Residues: CASSFWLAGASEQFF.

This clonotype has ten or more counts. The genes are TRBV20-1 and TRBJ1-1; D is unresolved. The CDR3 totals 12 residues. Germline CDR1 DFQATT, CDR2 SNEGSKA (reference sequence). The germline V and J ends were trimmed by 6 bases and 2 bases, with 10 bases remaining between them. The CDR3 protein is CSATSGNTEAFF. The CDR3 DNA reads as TGCAGTGCAACATCAGGAAACACTGAAGCTTTCTTT.

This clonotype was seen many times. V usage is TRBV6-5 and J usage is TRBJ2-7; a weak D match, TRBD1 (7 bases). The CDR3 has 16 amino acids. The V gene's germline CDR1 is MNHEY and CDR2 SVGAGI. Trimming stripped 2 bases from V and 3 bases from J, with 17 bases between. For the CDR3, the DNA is TGTGCCAGCAGTTACCGGGGGACAGCAAAATACTACGAGCAGTACTTC. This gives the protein CASSYRGTAKYYEQYF.

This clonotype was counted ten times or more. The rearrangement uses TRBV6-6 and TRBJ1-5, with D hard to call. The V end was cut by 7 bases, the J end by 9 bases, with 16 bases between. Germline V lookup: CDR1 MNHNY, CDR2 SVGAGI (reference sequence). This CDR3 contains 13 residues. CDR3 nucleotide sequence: TGTGCCAGCATCGGGCGCCGGACTGGGCCCCAGCATTTT. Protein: CASIGRRTGPQHF.

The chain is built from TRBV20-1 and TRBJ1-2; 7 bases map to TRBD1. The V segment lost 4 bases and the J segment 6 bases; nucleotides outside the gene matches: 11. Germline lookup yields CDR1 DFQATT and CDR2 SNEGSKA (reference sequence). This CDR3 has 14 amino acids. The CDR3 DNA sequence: TGCAGTGCTAACGGACAGGTGGCCCTCCATGGCTACACCTTC. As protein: CSANGQVALHGYTF.